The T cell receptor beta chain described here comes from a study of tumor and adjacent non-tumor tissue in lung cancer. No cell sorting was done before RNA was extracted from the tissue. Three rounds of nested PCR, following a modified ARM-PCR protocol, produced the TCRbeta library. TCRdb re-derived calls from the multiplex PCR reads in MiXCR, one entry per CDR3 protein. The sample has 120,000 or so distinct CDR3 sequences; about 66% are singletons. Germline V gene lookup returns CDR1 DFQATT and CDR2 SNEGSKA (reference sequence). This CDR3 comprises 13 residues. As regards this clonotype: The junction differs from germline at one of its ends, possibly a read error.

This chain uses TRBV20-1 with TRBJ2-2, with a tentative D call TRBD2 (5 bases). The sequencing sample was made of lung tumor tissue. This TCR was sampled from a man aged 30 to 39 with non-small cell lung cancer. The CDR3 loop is CSARSRLTGELVF. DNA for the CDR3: TGTAGTGCTAGATCCCGCCTTACCGGGGAGCTGGTTTTT.